What follows describes a single T cell receptor (beta chain). Its antigen is unknown. TCRdb keeps only in-frame clones here, not all; method: immunoSEQ multiplex PCR. The sample has about 130,000 clones; about 91% are singletons. The sample comes from a study of T cell responses to AZD1222 COVID-19 vaccine. Broader study findings: Females made up more of the donors, who were largely white British, and clonal diversity may have come out too low. Spike-wide coverage was observed for vaccine-associated CD4 TCRs, with dominant responses at 160-218 and 743-854.

The material sequenced was peripheral blood, taken on day 0 of AZD1222 vaccination. This sequence was found in an adult in good health.

CDR3 sequence reads: CASSEQGADGYTF. CDR3 coding DNA: TGTGCCAGCAGTGAACAGGGGGCGGATGGCTACACCTTC. This chain connects TRBV6-1 to TRBJ1-2; 8 positions match TRBD1. The CDR3 covers 13 residues. CDR1 is MNHNS, CDR2 SASEGT, per germline. Trimming took 2 bases from V and 6 from J; bases not matched to a gene: 2.